Below are 5 T cell receptor beta chains sequenced from a single sample in a study of T cell clones after liver transplantation. Libraries were prepared by immunoSEQ multiplex PCR; TCRdb keeps only in-frame clonotypes and omits some of them. The sample records 98,000 or so clones, 82% being singletons. This material consisted of CD4+ T cells from blood, taken before liver transplant. These receptors all come from a human donor who received a liver transplant.

The chain uses TRBV18 and TRBJ1-2; D remains ambiguous. The germline gives CDR1 KGHSH, CDR2 LQKENI. The CDR3 is 13 amino acids. V was shortened by 3 bases and J by 8 bases, with 13 bases between the two germline ends. The CDR3 bases are TGTGCCAGCTCACCTTCAGCTCGAATGGGCTACACCTTC. Amino acid sequence: CASSPSARMGYTF.

The chain employs TRBV7-8 and TRBJ1-2, with 7 bases that match TRBD1. Trimming at V came to 3 bases and at J to 2 bases, leaving 3 bases not matched to a gene. In germline, CDR1 is SGHVS, CDR2 FQNEAQ. The CDR3 totals 14 residues. The CDR3 DNA sequence: TGTGCCAGCAGCTTTCTGACAGGGAACTATGGCTACACCTTC. Amino acids: CASSFLTGNYGYTF.

This chain joins TRBV7-2 and TRBJ2-5; TRBD1 matches at 10 bases. The germline gives CDR1 SGHTA, CDR2 FQGNSA. After removal of 5 bases from V and 5 bases from J, the junction contained 8 bases not matched to a gene. The CDR3 is made up of 15 amino acids. In nucleotides, the CDR3 is TGTGCCAGCAGCGCACAGAAGACAGGGGGCGAGACCCAGTACTTC. It codes for CASSAQKTGGETQYF.

This clone was counted a few times. The chain combines TRBV7-8 with TRBJ2-2; 10 bases map to TRBD2. The ends lost 2 bases at V and 5 bases at J; junction bases unmatched: 8. The CDR3 sequence is 17 residues long. Looked up from germline, CDR1 is SGHVS and CDR2 is FQNEAQ. CDR3 in amino acids: CASSLQRGGRGTGELFF. The CDR3 nucleotides read TGTGCCAGCAGCTTACAGCGGGGGGGCCGGGGAACCGGGGAGCTGTTTTTT.

Here the CDR3 DNA reads TGCGCCAGCAGCTTGCGATTTGACGCTGAAGCTTTCTTT. It specifies CASSLRFDAEAFF. The chain links TRBV5-1 to TRBJ1-1; D gene uncertain. V lost 1 base, J lost 6 bases, and 10 bases lay in between. The CDR3 sequence is 13 residues long. Germline values: CDR1 SGHRS, CDR2 YFSETQ.